These 32 T cell receptor beta chains originate from one sample sequenced in a study of human T cells and chemical hapten exposure. One entry per CDR3 protein, called by TCRdb with MiXCR from the RACE reads. This repertoire shows about 190,000 distinct CDR3 sequences, under 30% found once; its top ten account for 2.5%. Time point defined: patch test 3, about 24 weeks after DPC sensitization. Regarding treatment: therapeutic diphenylcyclopropenone sensitization with weekly scalp DPC. Material: whole blood, obtained in connection with sensitization to the hapten diphenylcyclopropenone (DPC). These receptor sequences come from a woman between 40 and 55 years old with alopecia areata. Some clones in this sample may be carry-over from other donors' samples.

This clonotype has just a few counts. The gene calls are TRBV20-1 and TRBJ2-7; the D is unclear. The CDR3 runs 12 residues. Trimming shortened V by 3 bases and J by 4 bases, and 10 bases separated the two germline ends. Germline V gene lookup returns CDR1 DFQATT and CDR2 SNEGSKA (reference sequence). CDR3 in amino acids: CSASSSNYEQYF. The CDR3 DNA follows: TGCAGTGCTAGTTCTTCTAATTACGAGCAGTACTTC.

The V gene is TRBV11-1, the J gene TRBJ1-1; D perhaps matches TRBD1 (6 bases). Germline loops: CDR1 SGHAT, CDR2 FQDESV (reference sequence). There are 14 residues in the CDR3. V was shortened by 2 bases and J by 8 bases, with 15 bases between the two germline ends. The CDR3 spells CASSLYEGGGEAFF. CDR3 sequence (DNA): TGTGCCAGCAGCTTATACGAGGGGGGCGGAGAAGCTTTCTTT.

This clonotype occurred a few times. The gene calls are TRBV12-3 or TRBV12-4 and TRBJ2-1, with 7 bases fitting TRBD2. The V gene end was trimmed by 2 bases and the J gene end by 5 bases; junction bases not matched to a gene: 6. The CDR3 extends over 15 amino acids. Here the CDR3 DNA reads TGTGCCAGCAGTTTATGGGGGGAGGGCCACAATGAGCAGTTCTTC. This gives the protein CASSLWGEGHNEQFF.

V usage is TRBV27 and J usage is TRBJ1-1; D is unclear. The CDR3 spans 13 residues. Looked up from germline, CDR1 is MNHEY and CDR2 is SMNVEV (reference sequence). Trimming pared 3 bases from V and 3 bases from J, leaving 8 bases between. The CDR3 here is CASSLLAYTEAFF. The CDR3 bases are TGTGCCAGCAGTTTGTTAGCTTACACTGAAGCTTTCTTT.

This clonotype was observed at least ten times. This sequence joins TRBV10-3 and TRBJ2-2, with TRBD2 matching 8 bases. Germline CDR1 and CDR2: ENHRY and SYGVKD. The CDR3 consists of 14 residues. V trimming: 6 bases; J trimming: 4 bases; junction bases outside the gene matches: 4. The CDR3 DNA reads TGTGCCATCAGAGCGGGAGAGGGCACCGGGGAGCTGTTTTTT. Amino acids: CAIRAGEGTGELFF.

V gene TRBV11-2 combines with J gene TRBJ2-7, with D tentatively TRBD1 (6 bases). CDR3 length: 14 amino acids. The germline CDR1 and CDR2 sequences are SGHAT and FQNNGV. Trimming removed 2 bases at V and 4 bases at J, with 12 bases between. In nucleotides, the CDR3 is TGTGCCAGCAGCTTACAAGAGCAGGGGTACGAGCAGTACTTC. This translates into CASSLQEQGYEQYF.

The genes are TRBV27 and TRBJ2-6; 8 bases agree with TRBD1. J was trimmed by 2 bases and V by 5 bases; bases with no gene match: 5. The CDR3 runs 16 residues. From germline, CDR1 is MNHEY and CDR2 SMNVEV (reference sequence). CDR3 in DNA: TGTGCCAGCAGTCCGGACAGGGTCCCTGGGGCCAACGTCCTGACTTTC. It codes for CASSPDRVPGANVLTF.

The table lists this clonotype with many counts. The chain recombines TRBV27 with TRBJ2-7; 10 bases are a match to TRBD1. CDR1 and CDR2 from the germline V gene are MNHEY and SMNVEV (reference sequence). The CDR3 is 15 amino acids. V lost 6 bases, J lost 5 bases, and 10 bases stayed unmatched. The CDR3 reads CASRGFRDRGHEQYF. The CDR3 DNA reads as TGTGCCAGCAGGGGTTTTCGGGACAGGGGACACGAGCAGTACTTC.

The V and J genes are TRBV29-1 and TRBJ2-2, with D tentatively TRBD1 (6 bases). The ends were cut back, 4 bases at V and 2 bases at J, with 17 bases in the middle. This CDR3 has 16 amino acids. Per the germline V gene, CDR1 is SQVTM and CDR2 is ANQGSEA. CDR3 sequence: CSVGGVQGQNTGELFF. CDR3 in DNA: TGCAGCGTTGGGGGTGTGCAGGGGCAAAACACCGGGGAGCTGTTTTTT.

This clonotype has a single count. V usage is TRBV12-3 or TRBV12-4 and J usage is TRBJ2-2; D is unclear. CDR3 length: 14 residues. Trimming took 6 bases from V and 3 from J, leaving 11 bases between them. The CDR3 DNA reads as TGTGCCAGCAGCCCTTACAGTTACACCGGGGAGCTGTTTTTT. The encoded protein is CASSPYSYTGELFF.

This clonotype was found a few times. The genes are TRBV30 and TRBJ2-4; the D is unclear. V shed 4 bases and J shed 1 base, with 8 bases lying between them. This CDR3 region has 13 residues. Germline V gene lookup returns CDR1 GTSNPN and CDR2 SVGIG (reference sequence). The CDR3 DNA follows: TGTGCCTGGAAAGAGGTGGCCAAAAACATTCAGTACTTC. Amino acids: CAWKEVAKNIQYF. The full variable domain, with the rest looked up from reference TRBV30 and TRBJ2-4, is SQTIHQWPATLVQPVGSPLSLECTVEGTSNPNLYWYRQAAGRGLQLLFYSVGIGQISSEVPQNLSASRPQDRQFILSSKKLLLSDSGFYLCAWKEVAKNIQYFGAGTRLSVL.

The chain carries TRBV28 and TRBJ2-7; D might be TRBD1 (6 bases). The V end lost 2 bases, the J end lost 1 base, and 18 bases lay between the germline ends. Per germline, CDR1 MDHEN and CDR2 SYDVKM. The CDR3 spans 17 residues. This chain's CDR3 is CASSLGRAAGASYEQYF. The CDR3 DNA is TGTGCCAGCAGTTTAGGGCGGGCGGCAGGGGCTTCCTACGAGCAGTACTTC.

This clonotype was picked up a small number of times. V gene TRBV6-2 or TRBV6-3 combines with J gene TRBJ2-2, with a weak D call TRBD1 (6 bases). The CDR3 consists of 15 residues. Trimming removed 8 bases from V and 2 bases from J, with 15 bases in between. CDR1 is MNHEY and CDR2 is SVGEGT in the germline V gene. CDR3 coding DNA: TGTGCCAGCCGCAGGGGTCTCCTAAACACCGGGGAGCTGTTTTTT. Its protein is CASRRGLLNTGELFF.

The chain recombines TRBV20-1 with TRBJ2-2; D is ambiguous. The CDR3 length is 15 residues. Germline V gene data show CDR1 as DFQATT and CDR2 as SNEGSKA (reference sequence). V lost 0 bases and J lost 0, with 8 bases in between. The CDR3 sequence: CSARETGSNTGELFF. CDR3 DNA: TGCAGTGCTAGAGAAACTGGATCGAACACCGGGGAGCTGTTTTTT.

The chain couples TRBV6-5 to TRBJ2-5; 9 positions agree with TRBD1. Germline CDR1 and CDR2: MNHEY and SVGAGI. Germline trimming cut 8 bases from V and 2 bases from J; bases unmatched to any gene: 18. The CDR3 runs 18 residues. CDR3 sequence reads: CASSGPIRQGGFQETQYF. The CDR3 DNA follows: TGTGCCAGCTCTGGACCTATTCGACAGGGGGGTTTTCAAGAGACCCAGTACTTC.

This clonotype was seen more than once but under ten times. The chain recombines TRBV5-1 with TRBJ2-7; TRBD2 matches 7 bases. The CDR3 loop spans 16 amino acids. Germline values: CDR1 SGHRS, CDR2 YFSETQ. V trimming: 1 base; J trimming: 6 bases; junction bases outside the gene matches: 13. This CDR3 reads CASSLTASGLPGEQYF. The CDR3 nucleotides read TGCGCCAGCAGCTTGACGGCTAGCGGTCTTCCGGGCGAGCAGTACTTC.

The chain recombines TRBV4-3 with TRBJ1-1; tentatively, D is TRBD1 (5 bases). The V end was cut by 0 bases, the J end by 3 bases, with 23 bases between. The CDR3 sequence is 19 residues long. Germline CDR1 and CDR2: LGHNA and YSLEER. CDR3 bases: TGCGCCAGCAGCCAAGATACCCGGGGCAGGGTCCATATGGACACTGAAGCTTTCTTT. Its translation: CASSQDTRGRVHMDTEAFF.

This clonotype has just a few counts. The chain has TRBV7-2 and TRBJ2-4, with a weak D call TRBD1 (5 bases). CDR1 is SGHTA and CDR2 is FQGNSA in the germline V gene. The germline V and J ends were trimmed by 2 bases and 3 bases, with 8 bases remaining between them. CDR3 length: 14 amino acids. The CDR3 DNA sequence: TGTGCCAGCAGCTTAACAGGCCTCAAAAACATTCAGTACTTC. This codes for CASSLTGLKNIQYF.

The V call is TRBV7-2, the J call TRBJ2-5; unclear D gene. Germline CDR1 is SGHTA and CDR2 is FQGNSA. Between the trimmed V and J ends, which lost 4 bases and 5 bases, there was a span of 14 bases. The CDR3 is 14 residues long. In DNA, the CDR3 is TGTGCCAGCAGCTCATGGACGGGTACGGAGACCCAGTACTTC. This gives the protein CASSSWTGTETQYF.

The genes are TRBV27 and TRBJ2-3; 11 nucleotides align to TRBD2. V lost 6 bases to trimming and J lost 2 bases; unmatched junction nucleotides: 4. Per germline, CDR1 MNHEY and CDR2 SMNVEV (reference sequence). This CDR3 has 15 amino acids. CDR3 DNA sequence: TGTGCCAGCAGGAGACTAGCGGGATCCACAGATACGCAGTATTTT. Protein sequence: CASRRLAGSTDTQYF.

Ten or more counts support this clonotype. This rearrangement joins TRBV7-2 to TRBJ2-7; D is uncertain. The CDR3 covers 13 residues. Trimming left V 2 bases short and J 0 bases short, with 5 bases between. Per the germline V gene, CDR1 is SGHTA and CDR2 is FQGNSA. The CDR3 coding sequence is TGTGCCAGCAGCTTATCCTACTCCTACGAGCAGTACTTC. Its translation: CASSLSYSYEQYF.

This clonotype was seen more than once but under ten times. This sequence joins TRBV25-1 and TRBJ2-7; D is possibly TRBD1 (6 bases). The CDR3 loop spans 14 amino acids. CDR1 MGHDK and CDR2 SYGVNS come from the germline V gene. Between the trimmed V and J ends, which lost 4 bases and 3 bases, there was a span of 13 bases. CDR3 amino acids: CASSGPGQRYEQYF. In DNA form, the CDR3 reads TGTGCCAGCAGTGGACCGGGACAACGCTACGAGCAGTACTTC.

This clonotype was counted between two and nine times. The J gene is TRBJ2-7, the V gene TRBV13, with 14 bases lining up with TRBD2. Per the germline V gene, CDR1 is PRHDT and CDR2 is FYEKMQ (reference sequence). J was trimmed by 2 bases and V by 3 bases; bases with no gene match: 9. The CDR3 covers 18 residues. The CDR3 sequence: CASSFSPRLAGGTYEQYF. The CDR3 DNA follows: TGTGCCAGCAGCTTTTCCCCCAGACTAGCGGGAGGGACCTACGAGCAGTACTTC.

The CDR3 coding sequence is TGTGCCAGCCTAGCGGGCGATACCTACAATGAGCAGTTCTTC. This translates into CASLAGDTYNEQFF. V usage is TRBV2 and J usage is TRBJ2-1; 8 bases agree with TRBD2. The CDR3 has 14 amino acids. The trim removed 8 bases at V and 2 bases at J, leaving 5 bases unmatched. The germline gives CDR1 SNHLY, CDR2 FYNNEI.

The table lists this clonotype with a few counts. V and J are TRBV5-1 and TRBJ2-7; 8 bases fit TRBD1. The V and J ends lost 2 bases and 5 bases, in that order; junction bases with no gene match: 6. Looked up from germline, CDR1 is SGHRS and CDR2 is YFSETQ. The CDR3 totals 14 residues. The chain's CDR3 is CASSFSSGGDEQYF. As DNA, the CDR3 is TGCGCCAGCAGCTTCTCATCAGGGGGCGACGAGCAGTACTTC.

This clonotype was detected ten times or more. This chain joins TRBV29-1 and TRBJ2-5, with TRBD1 identical over 8 bases. Per germline, CDR1 SQVTM and CDR2 ANQGSEA. V lost 7 bases and J lost 5; bases outside the gene matches: 15. The length of the CDR3 is 15 residues. CDR3 amino acids: CSATRWQGAGETQYF. DNA of the CDR3: TGCAGCGCCACGCGGTGGCAGGGGGCAGGGGAGACCCAGTACTTC.

The rearrangement links TRBV12-3 or TRBV12-4 to TRBJ2-5; tentative D call: TRBD2 (5 bases). The CDR3 is 18 amino acids. Trimming cost V 1 base and J 1 base, with 19 bases left between them. CDR3 amino acids: CASSLVVGEITFQETQYF. Here the CDR3 DNA reads TGTGCCAGCAGTTTAGTGGTTGGGGAGATAACGTTCCAAGAGACCCAGTACTTC.

This clonotype has only a few counts. CDR3 in amino acids: CSVSGYRTEAFF. CDR3 bases: TGCAGCGTTTCGGGGTACCGGACTGAAGCTTTCTTT. The chain combines TRBV29-1 with TRBJ1-1, with D unresolved. V was trimmed by 5 bases and J by 5 bases, leaving 12 bases between them. The CDR3 loop spans 12 amino acids. The germline gives CDR1 SQVTM, CDR2 ANQGSEA.

The chain is built from TRBV11-2 and TRBJ2-1; 8 bases are shared with TRBD1. The CDR3 has 14 amino acids. V lost 5 bases, J lost 5 bases, and 5 bases stayed unmatched. Germline values: CDR1 SGHAT, CDR2 FQNNGV. CDR3 sequence (DNA): TGTGCCAGCAGCCGCCGGGACAGGAACAATGAGCAGTTCTTC. This sequence encodes CASSRRDRNNEQFF.

The chain has TRBV7-2 and TRBJ2-1; 9 positions agree with TRBD2. The junction had 2 bases not matched to a gene; V was cut back by 5 bases and J by 3 bases. The CDR3 contains 14 residues. Per the germline V gene, CDR1 is SGHTA and CDR2 is FQGNSA. CDR3 coding DNA: TGTGCCAGCAGCAATAGCGGGAGCTACAATGAGCAGTTCTTC. This gives the protein CASSNSGSYNEQFF.

The sample holds a few counts of this clonotype. The genes are TRBV5-1 and TRBJ2-5; D may be TRBD2 (5 bases). From germline, CDR1 is SGHRS and CDR2 YFSETQ. There are 16 residues in the CDR3. V lost 0 bases, J lost 2 bases, and 14 bases lay in between. CDR3 coding DNA: TGCGCCAGCAGCTTGGGTAGCGTCGGCGGGCAAGAGACCCAGTACTTC. Translation: CASSLGSVGGQETQYF.

This clonotype was picked up many times. This chain connects TRBV20-1 to TRBJ1-2, with D unresolved. This CDR3 has 13 residues. Between the trimmed V and J ends, which lost 5 bases and 2 bases, there was a span of 12 bases. CDR1 DFQATT and CDR2 SNEGSKA come from the germline V gene (reference sequence). CDR3 protein: CSAYGNINYGYTF. The CDR3 DNA follows: TGCAGTGCTTACGGGAATATCAACTATGGCTACACCTTC.